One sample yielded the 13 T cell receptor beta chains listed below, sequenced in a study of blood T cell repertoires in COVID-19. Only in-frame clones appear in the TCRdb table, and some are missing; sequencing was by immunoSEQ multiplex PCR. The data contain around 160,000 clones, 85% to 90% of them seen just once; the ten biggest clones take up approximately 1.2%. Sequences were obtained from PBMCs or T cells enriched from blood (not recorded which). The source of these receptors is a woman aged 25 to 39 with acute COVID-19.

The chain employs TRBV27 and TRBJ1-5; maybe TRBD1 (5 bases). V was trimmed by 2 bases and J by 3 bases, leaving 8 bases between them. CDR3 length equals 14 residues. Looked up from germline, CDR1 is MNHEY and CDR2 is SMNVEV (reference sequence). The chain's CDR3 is CASSLRQHNQPQHF. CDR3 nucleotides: TGTGCCAGCAGTTTAAGACAGCACAATCAGCCCCAGCATTTT.

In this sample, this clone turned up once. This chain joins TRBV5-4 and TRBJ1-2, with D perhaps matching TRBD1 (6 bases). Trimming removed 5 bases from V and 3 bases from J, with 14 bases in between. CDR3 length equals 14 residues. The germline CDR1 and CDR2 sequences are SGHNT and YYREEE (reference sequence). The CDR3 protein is CASSPGDAYYGYTF. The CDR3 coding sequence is TGTGCCAGCAGTCCAGGGGACGCCTACTATGGCTACACCTTC.

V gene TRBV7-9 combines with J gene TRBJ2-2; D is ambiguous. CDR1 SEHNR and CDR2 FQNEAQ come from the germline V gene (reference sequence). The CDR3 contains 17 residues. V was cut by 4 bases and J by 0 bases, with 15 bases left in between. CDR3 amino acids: CASSYPDSIPNTGELFF. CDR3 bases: TGTGCCAGCAGCTATCCTGACTCGATACCGAACACCGGGGAGCTGTTTTTT. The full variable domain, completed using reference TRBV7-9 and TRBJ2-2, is DTGVSQNPRHKITKRGQNVTFRCDPISEHNRLYWYRQTLGQGPEFLTYFQNEAQLEKSRLLSDRFSAERPKGSFSTLEIQRTEQGDSAMYLCASSYPDSIPNTGELFFGEGSRLTVL.

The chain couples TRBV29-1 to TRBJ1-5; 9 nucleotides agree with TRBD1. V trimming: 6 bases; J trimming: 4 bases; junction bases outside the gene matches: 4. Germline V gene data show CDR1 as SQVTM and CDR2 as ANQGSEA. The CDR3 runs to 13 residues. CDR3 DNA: TGCAGCGTCGGACAGGGGAGAAATCAGCCCCAGCATTTT. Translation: CSVGQGRNQPQHF. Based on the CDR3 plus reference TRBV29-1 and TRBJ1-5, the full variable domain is SAVISQKPSRDICQRGTSLTIQCQVDSQVTMMFWYRQQPGQSLTLIATANQGSEATYESGFVIDKFPISRPNLTFSTLTVSNMSPEDSSIYLCSVGQGRNQPQHFGDGTRLSIL.

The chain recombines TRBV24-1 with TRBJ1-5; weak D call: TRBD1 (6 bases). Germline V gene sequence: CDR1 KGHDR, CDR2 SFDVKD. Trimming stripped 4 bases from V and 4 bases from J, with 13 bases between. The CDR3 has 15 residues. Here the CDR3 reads CATSESSRGNQPQHF. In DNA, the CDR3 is TGTGCCACCAGTGAATCATCCAGGGGTAATCAGCCCCAGCATTTT.

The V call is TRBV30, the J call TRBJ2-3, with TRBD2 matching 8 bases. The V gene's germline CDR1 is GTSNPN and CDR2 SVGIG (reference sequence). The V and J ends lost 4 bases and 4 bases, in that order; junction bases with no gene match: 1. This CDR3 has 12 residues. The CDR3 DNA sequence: TGTGCCTGGAACGGGGGGGCAGATACGCAGTATTTT. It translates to CAWNGGADTQYF. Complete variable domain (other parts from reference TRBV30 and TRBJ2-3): SQTIHQWPATLVQPVGSPLSLECTVEGTSNPNLYWYRQAAGRGLQLLFYSVGIGQISSEVPQNLSASRPQDRQFILSSKKLLLSDSGFYLCAWNGGADTQYFGPGTRLTVL.

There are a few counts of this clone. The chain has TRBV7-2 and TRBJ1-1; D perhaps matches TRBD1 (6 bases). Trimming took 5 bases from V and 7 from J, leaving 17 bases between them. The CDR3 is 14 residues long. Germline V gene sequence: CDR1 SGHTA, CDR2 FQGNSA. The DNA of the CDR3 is TGTGCCAGCAGCCCTACTAAACAGGGCAGTGAAGCTTTCTTT. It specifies CASSPTKQGSEAFF.

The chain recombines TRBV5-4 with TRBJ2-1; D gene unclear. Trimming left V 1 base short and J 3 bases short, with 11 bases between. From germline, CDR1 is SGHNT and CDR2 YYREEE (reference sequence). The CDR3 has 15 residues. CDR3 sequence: CASSLPSGDYNEQFF. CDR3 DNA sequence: TGTGCCAGCAGCTTGCCGTCCGGTGACTACAATGAGCAGTTCTTC. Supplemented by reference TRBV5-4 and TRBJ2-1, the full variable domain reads ETGVTQSPTHLIKTRGQQVTLRCSSQSGHNTVSWYQQALGQGPQFIFQYYREEENGRGNFPPRFSGLQFPNYSSELNVNALELDDSALYLCASSLPSGDYNEQFFGPGTRLTVL.

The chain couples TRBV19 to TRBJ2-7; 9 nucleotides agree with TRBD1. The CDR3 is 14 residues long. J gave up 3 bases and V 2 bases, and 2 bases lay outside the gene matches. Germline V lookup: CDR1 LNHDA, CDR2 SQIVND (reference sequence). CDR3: CASSIRGQGYEQYF. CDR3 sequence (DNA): TGTGCCAGTAGTATAAGGGGACAGGGCTACGAGCAGTACTTC.

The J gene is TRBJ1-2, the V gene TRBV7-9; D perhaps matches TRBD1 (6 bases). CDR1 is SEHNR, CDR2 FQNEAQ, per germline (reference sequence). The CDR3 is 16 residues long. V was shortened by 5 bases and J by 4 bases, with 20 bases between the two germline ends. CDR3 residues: CASSQGGVGSGYGYTF. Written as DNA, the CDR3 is TGTGCCAGCAGCCAAGGGGGGGTTGGTAGTGGCTATGGCTACACCTTC.

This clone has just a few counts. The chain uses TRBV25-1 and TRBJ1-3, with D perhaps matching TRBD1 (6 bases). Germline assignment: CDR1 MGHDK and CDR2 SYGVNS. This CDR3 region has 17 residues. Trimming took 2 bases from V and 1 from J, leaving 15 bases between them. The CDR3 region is CASSEVRQASSGNTIYF. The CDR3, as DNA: TGTGCCAGCAGTGAAGTTCGACAGGCTTCTTCTGGAAACACCATATATTTT.

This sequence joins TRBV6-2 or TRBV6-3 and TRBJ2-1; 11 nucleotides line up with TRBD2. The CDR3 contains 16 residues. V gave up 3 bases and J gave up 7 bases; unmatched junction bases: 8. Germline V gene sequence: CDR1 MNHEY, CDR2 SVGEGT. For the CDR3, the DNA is TGTGCCAGCAGTTATACACTAGCGGGAGATAGAAATGAGCAGTTCTTC. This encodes CASSYTLAGDRNEQFF.

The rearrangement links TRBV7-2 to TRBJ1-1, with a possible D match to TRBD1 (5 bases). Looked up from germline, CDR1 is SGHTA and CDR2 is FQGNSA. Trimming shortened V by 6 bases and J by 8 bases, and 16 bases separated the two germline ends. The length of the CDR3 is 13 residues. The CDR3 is CASSQEREGEAFF. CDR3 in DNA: TGTGCCAGCAGTCAAGAACGGGAGGGGGAAGCTTTCTTT.